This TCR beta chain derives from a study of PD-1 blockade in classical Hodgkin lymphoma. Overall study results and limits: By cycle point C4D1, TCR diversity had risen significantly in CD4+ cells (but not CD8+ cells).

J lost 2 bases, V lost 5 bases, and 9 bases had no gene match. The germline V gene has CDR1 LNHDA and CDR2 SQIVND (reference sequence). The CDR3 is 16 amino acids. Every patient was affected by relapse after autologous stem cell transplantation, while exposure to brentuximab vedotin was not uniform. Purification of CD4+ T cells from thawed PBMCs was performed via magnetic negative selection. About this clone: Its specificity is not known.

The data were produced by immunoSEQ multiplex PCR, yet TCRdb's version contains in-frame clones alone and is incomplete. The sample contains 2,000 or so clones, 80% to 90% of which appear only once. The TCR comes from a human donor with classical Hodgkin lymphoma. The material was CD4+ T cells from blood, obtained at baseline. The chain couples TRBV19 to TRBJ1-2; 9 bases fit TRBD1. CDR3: CASSSGGTGTNYGYTF. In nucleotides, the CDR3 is TGTGCCAGTAGTTCCGGCGGGACAGGGACCAACTATGGCTACACCTTC.